The sequence of this T cell receptor beta chain was determined in a study of blood T cells in healthy people across ages (dated by TCRdb to the mid-2010s). For context, the study as a whole: In model experiments, template switching captured roughly one uniquely barcoded TCR beta cDNA molecule for every two T cells. The study measured age-related changes in TCR beta repertoire diversity using deep sequencing normalized with unique cDNA molecular identifiers. Four age groups were formed from the donors: young (average about 16 years), middle-aged (more than 35), aged (approximately 60) and long-lived (about 80). Two additional independent replicas of 1 million unique cDNA reads from the same blood draw were analyzed for two donors (one aged 18 to 30 and one aged 80 or older). To avoid experimental bias, donors of different ages were spread randomly across the sequencing lanes.

The CDR3 contains 13 residues, cysteine and phenylalanine counted. The CDR3 DNA has 39 bases and is translated from base 1. V sheds 5 bases and J sheds 2 bases, leaving 8 bases between their ends. The germline V gene (reference sequence) sets CDR1 to WNHNN and CDR2 to SYGVQD. The donors were 40 or so Caucasian individuals from Russia, aged roughly 6 to 100 years, who were systemically healthy. Around 10 milliliters of peripheral blood were collected from each donor into EDTA-treated Vacutainer tubes. Ficoll-Paque density-gradient centrifugation was used to isolate PBMCs, with at least 7 million per sample. Trizol reagent was used to extract total RNA from PBMCs, with at least 6 micrograms per sample. For every donor, flow cytometry on a PBMC aliquot measured the percentage of naive CD45RAhigh/CD27high T cells. What the work shows at the level of the full study, not this receptor alone: Because profiling used bulk unsorted PBMCs, naive and antigen-experienced compartments could not be compared conclusively. Compared with the aged group, the long-lived group had more naive CD4+ T cells, fewer expanded clones and increased TCR diversity, suggesting age selection. Estimates of total diversity from one million sequenced T cells were regarded as lower bounds and underestimates. Donor CMV infection status was unknown, potentially confounding age-related changes in expanded clonotypes. There was a strong correlation between observed TCR beta diversity and the percentage of naive T cells measured by flow cytometry. Observed TCR beta diversity per million T cells fell roughly linearly with age, and a significant reduction was already apparent by age roughly 40.

The method behind the library was 5' RACE. The sequencer listed for this sample is Illumina HiSeq 2500. A second PCR of about 6 to 11 cycles was performed with a sample-barcoded 5' primer and a J-beta primer mix. Each TCR beta cDNA molecule received a unique molecular identifier from a template-switch 5' adaptor carrying 12 random nucleotides. Each sample yielded at least 2.5 million CDR3-containing paired-end reads. First-strand cDNA was synthesized from all RNA with the Mint cDNA synthesis kit, primed by a TRBC-specific oligonucleotide. After uracil-DNA glycosylase treatment, a first 18-cycle PCR used universal primers M1SS and BC2_uni_R on all cDNA. Under the source paper's analysis protocol: Each sample was normalized by randomly selecting 1 million high-quality reads, each carrying a distinct molecular identifier. Reads sharing molecular identifiers were discarded rather than binned into consensus sequences. CDR3 identification, clonotype clustering and error correction used MiTCR with a Q25 quality threshold and the strictest error-elimination algorithm. A nonparametric unseen species model with Euler transformation was used to estimate lower-bound total TCR beta diversity. The raw public data were reprocessed by TCRdb itself: fastp quality trimming at Q25, MiXCR clonotype calling, in-frame beta chains only. Duplicate CDR3 protein sequences are folded into a single record with the most common DNA and genes. The V and J calls were determined by TCRdb, not by the authors. The sample yields approximately 1.5 million distinct CDR3 sequences; about 35% were counted once. The ten largest clones capture about 10% of the sample.

This clonotype was seen more than once but under ten times. The antigen it recognizes is unknown. The input lacks base qualities; no much larger clone sits a single base away. The source is a woman under 40 in good health. Sequences were obtained from blood. The sequence links TRBV10-1 to TRBJ2-3, with TRBD2 tentatively as D gene (6 bases match). Read as DNA, the sequence is TGCGCCAGCAGTCAGGACTACACAGATACGCAGTATTTT. This encodes CASSQDYTDTQYF.